This T cell receptor (beta chain) was recovered during a study of T-cell reconstitution after alpha-beta-depleted transplantation in children. Preparation of the TCRbeta library was carried out with unique molecular identifiers. TCRdb re-analysed the PCR reads in MiXCR, keeping a single row per CDR3 protein. The table shows about 610,000 distinct CDR3 sequences, with over 9.5% occurring only once. Trimming left V 3 bases short and J 4 bases short, with 13 bases between. The CDR3 extends over 15 amino acids. Germline V gives CDR1 SGHTA, CDR2 FQGNSA. The rearrangement uses TRBV7-2 and TRBJ1-3; possibly TRBD1 for D (6 bases). The TCR comes from a human donor who donated a stem cell graft to a child with acute myeloid leukemia. The starting material was PBMCs from the stem cell graft donor, obtained from the stem cell graft. Here the CDR3 reads CASSFRGLTGNTIYF. The CDR3 DNA is TGTGCCAGCAGCTTCAGGGGACTAACGGGAAACACCATATATTTT.